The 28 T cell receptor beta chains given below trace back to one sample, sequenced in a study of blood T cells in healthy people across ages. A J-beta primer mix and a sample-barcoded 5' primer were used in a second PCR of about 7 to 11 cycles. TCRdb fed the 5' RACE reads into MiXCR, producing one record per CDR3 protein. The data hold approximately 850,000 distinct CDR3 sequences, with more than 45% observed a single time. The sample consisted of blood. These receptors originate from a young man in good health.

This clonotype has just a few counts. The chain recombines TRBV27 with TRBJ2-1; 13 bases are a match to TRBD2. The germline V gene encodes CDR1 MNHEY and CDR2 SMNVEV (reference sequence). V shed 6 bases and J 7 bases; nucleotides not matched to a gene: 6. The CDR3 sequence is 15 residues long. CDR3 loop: CASRLAGGPGNEQFF. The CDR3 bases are TGTGCCAGCAGACTAGCGGGGGGGCCGGGGAATGAGCAGTTCTTC.

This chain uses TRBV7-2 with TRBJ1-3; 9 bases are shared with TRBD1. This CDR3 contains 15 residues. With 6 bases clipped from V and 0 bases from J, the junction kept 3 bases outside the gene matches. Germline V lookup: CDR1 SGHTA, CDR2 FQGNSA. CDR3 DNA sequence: TGTGCCAGCAGGAGGGACAGGGACTCTGGAAACACCATATATTTT. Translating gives CASRRDRDSGNTIYF.

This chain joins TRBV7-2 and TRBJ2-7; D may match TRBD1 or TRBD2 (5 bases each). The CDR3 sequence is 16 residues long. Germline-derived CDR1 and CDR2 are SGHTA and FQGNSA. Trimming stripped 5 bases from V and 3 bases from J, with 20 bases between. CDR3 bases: TGTGCCAGCAGCGCTCGAGGGGCGGAATACGGCTACGAGCAGTACTTC. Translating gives CASSARGAEYGYEQYF.

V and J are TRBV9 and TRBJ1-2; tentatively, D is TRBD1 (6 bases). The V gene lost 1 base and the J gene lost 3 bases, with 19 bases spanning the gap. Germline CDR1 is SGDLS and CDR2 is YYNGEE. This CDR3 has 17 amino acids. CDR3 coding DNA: TGTGCCAGCAGCGTAAGCGGGACACCGTCGTTACACTATGGCTACACCTTC. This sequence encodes CASSVSGTPSLHYGYTF.

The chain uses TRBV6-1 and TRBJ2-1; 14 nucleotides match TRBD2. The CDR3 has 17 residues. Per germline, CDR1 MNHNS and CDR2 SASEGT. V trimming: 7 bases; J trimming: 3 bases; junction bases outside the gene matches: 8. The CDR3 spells CASTTSGRAIYYNEQFF. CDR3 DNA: TGTGCCAGCACGACTAGCGGGAGGGCGATCTACTACAATGAGCAGTTCTTC.

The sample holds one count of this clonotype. CDR3 residues: CASSQESGRAGYTF. For the CDR3, the DNA is TGTGCCAGCAGCCAAGAGTCGGGCAGGGCAGGCTACACCTTC. The chain carries TRBV3-1 and TRBJ1-2; a weak D match, TRBD1 (5 bases). CDR1 and CDR2 from the germline V gene are LGHDT and YNNKEL (reference sequence). The CDR3 length is 14 residues. Trimming stripped 0 bases from V and 8 bases from J, with 13 bases between.

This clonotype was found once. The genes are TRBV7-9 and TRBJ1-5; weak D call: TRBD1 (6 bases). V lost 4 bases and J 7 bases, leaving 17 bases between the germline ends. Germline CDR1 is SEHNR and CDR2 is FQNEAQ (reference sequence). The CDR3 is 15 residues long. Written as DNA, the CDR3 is TGTGCCAGCAGCTCTGGGGGGGCGGAAAGGCAGCCCCAGCATTTT. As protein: CASSSGGAERQPQHF.

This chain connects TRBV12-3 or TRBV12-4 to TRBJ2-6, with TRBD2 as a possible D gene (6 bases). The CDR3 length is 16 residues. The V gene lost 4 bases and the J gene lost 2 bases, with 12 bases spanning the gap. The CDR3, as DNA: TGTGCCAGCAGTTCCTCGACTAGGACTGGGGCCAACGTCCTGACTTTC. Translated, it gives CASSSSTRTGANVLTF.

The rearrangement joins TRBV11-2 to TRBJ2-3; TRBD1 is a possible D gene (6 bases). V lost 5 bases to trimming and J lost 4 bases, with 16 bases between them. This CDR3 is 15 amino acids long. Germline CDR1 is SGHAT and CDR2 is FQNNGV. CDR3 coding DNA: TGTGCCAGCAGCCAGATGATCACAGGGTCAGATACGCAGTATTTT. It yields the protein CASSQMITGSDTQYF.

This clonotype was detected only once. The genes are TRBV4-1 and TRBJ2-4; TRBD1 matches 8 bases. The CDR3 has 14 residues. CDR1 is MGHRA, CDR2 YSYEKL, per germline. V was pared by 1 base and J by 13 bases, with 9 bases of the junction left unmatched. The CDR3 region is CASSQGQGLWEQYF. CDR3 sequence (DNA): TGCGCCAGCAGCCAAGGACAGGGGCTGTGGGAGCAGTACTTC.

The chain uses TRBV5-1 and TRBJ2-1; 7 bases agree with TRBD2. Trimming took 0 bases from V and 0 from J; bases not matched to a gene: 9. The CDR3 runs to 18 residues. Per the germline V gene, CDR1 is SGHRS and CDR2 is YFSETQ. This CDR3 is CASSLAGGRRSSYNEQFF. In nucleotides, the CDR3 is TGCGCCAGCAGCTTGGCGGGAGGAAGGAGAAGCTCCTACAATGAGCAGTTCTTC.

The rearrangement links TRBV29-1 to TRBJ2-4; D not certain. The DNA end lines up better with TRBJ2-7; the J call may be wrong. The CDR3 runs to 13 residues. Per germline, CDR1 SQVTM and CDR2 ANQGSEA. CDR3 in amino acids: CSVVLPASYEQYF. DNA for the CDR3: TGCAGCGTTGTCTTACCTGCCTCCTACGAGCAGTACTTC.

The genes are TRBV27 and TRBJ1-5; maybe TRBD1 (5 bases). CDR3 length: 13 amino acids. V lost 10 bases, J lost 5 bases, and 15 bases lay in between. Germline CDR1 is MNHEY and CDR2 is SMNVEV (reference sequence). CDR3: CATRQSPYQPQHF. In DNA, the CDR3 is TGTGCCACCCGACAGTCTCCCTATCAGCCCCAGCATTTT.

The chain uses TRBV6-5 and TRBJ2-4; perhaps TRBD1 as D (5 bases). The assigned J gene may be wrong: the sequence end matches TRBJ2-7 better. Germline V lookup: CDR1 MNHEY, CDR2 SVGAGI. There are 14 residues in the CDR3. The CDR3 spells CASSYGAYSYEQYF. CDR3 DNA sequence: TGTGCCAGCAGTTACGGGGCTTACTCCTACGAGCAGTACTTC.

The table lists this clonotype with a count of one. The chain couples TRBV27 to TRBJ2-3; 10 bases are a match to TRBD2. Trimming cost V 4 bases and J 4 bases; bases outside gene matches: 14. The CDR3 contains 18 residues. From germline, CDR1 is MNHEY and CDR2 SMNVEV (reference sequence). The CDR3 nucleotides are TGTGCCAGCAGTTCCCAGTCGGACCCTAGCGGGGGCTCAGATACGCAGTATTTT. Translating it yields CASSSQSDPSGGSDTQYF.

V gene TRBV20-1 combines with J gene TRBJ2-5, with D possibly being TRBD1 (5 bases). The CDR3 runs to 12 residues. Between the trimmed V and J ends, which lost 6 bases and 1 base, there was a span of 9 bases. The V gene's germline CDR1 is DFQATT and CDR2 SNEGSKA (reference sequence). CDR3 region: CSATQVQETQYF. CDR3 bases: TGCAGTGCGACACAGGTCCAAGAGACCCAGTACTTC.

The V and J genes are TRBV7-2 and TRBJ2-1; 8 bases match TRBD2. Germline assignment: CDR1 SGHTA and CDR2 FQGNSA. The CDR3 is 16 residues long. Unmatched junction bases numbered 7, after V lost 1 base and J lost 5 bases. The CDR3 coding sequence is TGTGCCAGCAGCTTAGTTGCGGGGGGAACCCACAATGAGCAGTTCTTC. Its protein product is CASSLVAGGTHNEQFF.

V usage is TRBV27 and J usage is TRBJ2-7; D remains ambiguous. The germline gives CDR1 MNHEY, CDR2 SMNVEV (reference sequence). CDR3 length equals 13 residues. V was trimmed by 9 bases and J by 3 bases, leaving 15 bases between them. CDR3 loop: CASSRSSGYEQYF. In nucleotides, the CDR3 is TGTGCCAGTTCCAGATCCTCGGGCTACGAGCAGTACTTC.

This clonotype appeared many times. DNA of the CDR3: TGTGCCAGCAGTTCAGGGTTGGAGACCCAGTACTTC. Translation: CASSSGLETQYF. The chain couples TRBV27 to TRBJ2-5; TRBD1 might be the D (5 bases). Germline V CDR1 and CDR2: MNHEY, SMNVEV (reference sequence). The V gene lost 4 bases and the J gene lost 5 bases, with 8 bases spanning the gap. This CDR3 has 12 amino acids.

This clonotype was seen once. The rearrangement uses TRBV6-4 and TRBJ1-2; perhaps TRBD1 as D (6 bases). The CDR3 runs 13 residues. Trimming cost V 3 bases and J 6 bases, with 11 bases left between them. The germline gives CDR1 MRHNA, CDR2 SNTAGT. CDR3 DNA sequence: TGTGCCAGCAGTGAGACAGGAGTTAATGGCTACACCTTC. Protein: CASSETGVNGYTF.

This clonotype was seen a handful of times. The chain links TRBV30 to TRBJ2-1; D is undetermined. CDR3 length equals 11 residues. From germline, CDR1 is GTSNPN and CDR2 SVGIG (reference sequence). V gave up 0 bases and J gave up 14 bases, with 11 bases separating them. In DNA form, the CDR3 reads TGTGCCTGGAGTGTATCTACAGAGGAGTTCTTC. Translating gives CAWSVSTEEFF.

This CDR3 reads CASSRQTGGARGETQYF. The CDR3 DNA reads as TGTGCCAGCAGCCGACAAACAGGGGGCGCGAGGGGGGAGACCCAGTACTTC. The chain joins TRBV7-2 to TRBJ2-5; 9 bases are shared with TRBD1. From germline, CDR1 is SGHTA and CDR2 FQGNSA. V was pared by 5 bases and J by 5 bases, with 15 bases of the junction left unmatched. The CDR3 is 17 amino acids.

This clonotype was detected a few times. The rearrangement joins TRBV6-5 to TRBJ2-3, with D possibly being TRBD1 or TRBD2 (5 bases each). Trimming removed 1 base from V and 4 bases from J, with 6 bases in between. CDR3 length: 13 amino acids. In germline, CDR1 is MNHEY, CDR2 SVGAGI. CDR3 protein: CASSYLGADTQYF. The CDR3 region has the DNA TGTGCCAGCAGTTACTTGGGGGCAGATACGCAGTATTTT.

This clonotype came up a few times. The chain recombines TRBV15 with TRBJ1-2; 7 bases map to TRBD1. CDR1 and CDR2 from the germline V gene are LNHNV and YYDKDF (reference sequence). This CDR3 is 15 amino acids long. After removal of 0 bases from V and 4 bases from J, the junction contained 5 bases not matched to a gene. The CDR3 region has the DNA TGTGCCACCAGCAGAGATCGAGGGGGCGGCTATGGCTACACCTTC. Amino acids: CATSRDRGGGYGYTF.

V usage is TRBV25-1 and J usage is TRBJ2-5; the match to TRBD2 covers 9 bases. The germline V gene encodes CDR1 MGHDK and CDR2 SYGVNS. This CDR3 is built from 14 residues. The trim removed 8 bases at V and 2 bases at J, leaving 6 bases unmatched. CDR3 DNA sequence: TGTGCCAGCCGGCCGGGACTAGCTCAAGAGACCCAGTACTTC. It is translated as CASRPGLAQETQYF.

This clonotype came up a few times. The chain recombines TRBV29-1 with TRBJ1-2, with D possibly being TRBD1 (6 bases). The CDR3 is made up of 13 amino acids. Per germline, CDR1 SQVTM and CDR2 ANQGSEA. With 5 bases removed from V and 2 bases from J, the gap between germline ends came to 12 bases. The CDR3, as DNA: TGCAGCGTTACCCCGGGGGCAAACTATGGCTACACCTTC. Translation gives CSVTPGANYGYTF. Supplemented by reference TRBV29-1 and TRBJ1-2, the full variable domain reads SAVISQKPSRDICQRGTSLTIQCQVDSQVTMMFWYRQQPGQSLTLIATANQGSEATYESGFVIDKFPISRPNLTFSTLTVSNMSPEDSSIYLCSVTPGANYGYTFGSGTRLTVV.

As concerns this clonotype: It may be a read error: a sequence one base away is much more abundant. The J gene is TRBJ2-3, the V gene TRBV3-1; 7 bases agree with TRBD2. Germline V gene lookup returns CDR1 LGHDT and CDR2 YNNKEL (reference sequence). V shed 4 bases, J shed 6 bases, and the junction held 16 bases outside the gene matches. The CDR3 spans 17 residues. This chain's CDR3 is CASSPRTSYLRIDTQYF. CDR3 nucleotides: TGTGCCAGCAGCCCTCGGACTAGTTATCTGAGGATCGATACGCAGTATTTT.

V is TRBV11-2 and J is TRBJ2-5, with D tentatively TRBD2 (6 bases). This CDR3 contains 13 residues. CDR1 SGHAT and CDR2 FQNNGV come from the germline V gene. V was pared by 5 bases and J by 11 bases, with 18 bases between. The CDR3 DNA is TGTGCCAGCAGCACGGGGGACGGTTGGTTTCAGTACTTC. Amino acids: CASSTGDGWFQYF. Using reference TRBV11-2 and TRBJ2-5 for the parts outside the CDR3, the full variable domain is EAGVAQSPRYKIIEKRQSVAFWCNPISGHATLYWYQQILGQGPKLLIQFQNNGVVDDSQLPKDRFSAERLKGVDSTLKIQPAKLEDSAVYLCASSTGDGWFQYFGPGTRLLVL.